The rows below give T cell receptor beta chains drawn from one sample of a study of post-analysis software for immune sequencing data. TCRdb re-called the PCR reads with MiXCR, one entry per CDR3 protein. This table holds some 690,000 distinct CDR3 sequences, roughly three fifths found once. The source material was blood. These receptors came from a girl aged 2 to 9 with multiple sclerosis. The CDR3 runs from the conserved cysteine through the conserved F or W. Each record gives: CDR3 DNA, CDR3 protein, V gene, D gene, clone size, J gene. D genes are given only for firm matches. Clone size is given for some rows only: seen once, a few or many times, or a class if the clone is expanded.

TGTGCCAGCACCGAGGGATTAACAGGGGGCCTAAACTATGGCTACACCTTC | CASTEGLTGGLNYGYTF | TRBV12-3/TRBV12-4 | TRBD1 | NA | TRBJ1-2
TGTGCCAGCAGCCCTCCTTTAAGACAGGGGACCTACAATGAGCAGTTCTTC | CASSPPLRQGTYNEQFF | TRBV7-8 | TRBD1 | NA | TRBJ2-1
TGCGCCAGCAGCCGCACTACAGGGGAACTTTTTGTGGTGGATACGCAGTATTTT | CASSRTTGELFVVDTQYF | TRBV4-3 | TRBD1 | NA | TRBJ2-3
TGTGCCAGCAGTTTAAGAGGGGACACTGAAGCTTTCTTT | CASSLRGDTEAFF | TRBV27 | NA | many | TRBJ1-1
TGTGCCAGCAGCCAAGTCTCACGCCTTGGTGGTGTGTTCTTC | CASSQVSRLGGVFF | TRBV3-1 | NA | NA | TRBJ2-1
TGTGCCAGCAGTTTACCTTTAACTTGCACTGAAGCTTTCTTT | CASSLPLTCTEAFF | TRBV12-3/TRBV12-4 | NA | NA | TRBJ1-1
TGCAGCGTGCAAGCGGGGGGGAAGGCCGGGGAGCTGTTTTTT | CSVQAGGKAGELFF | TRBV29-1 | TRBD2 | NA | TRBJ2-2
TGCGCCAGCAGCTTGAGGGGGTCCGGGTCCTACGAGCAGTACTTC | CASSLRGSGSYEQYF | TRBV5-1 | NA | NA | TRBJ2-7
TGTGCCAGCAGTTCCGCGGGAGCATTCTATGGCTACACCTTC | CASSSAGAFYGYTF | TRBV7-2 | NA | NA | TRBJ1-2
TGCAGTGCTAGAGACGACGAGAAACGAGGGCATGGCTACACCTTC | CSARDDEKRGHGYTF | TRBV20-1 | NA | NA | TRBJ1-2
TGTGCCAGCTCACCACCAGGTCTAGCGGGACCCAATGAGCAGTTCTTC | CASSPPGLAGPNEQFF | TRBV18 | TRBD2 | NA | TRBJ2-1
TGCGCCAGCAGCTTGGTGTCCCCCACAGATACGCAGTATTTT | CASSLVSPTDTQYF | TRBV5-1 | NA | few | TRBJ2-3
TGCAGTGCTAGCGAGGACAATGAGCAGTTCTTC | CSASEDNEQFF | TRBV20-1 | NA | NA | TRBJ2-1
TGTGCCAGCAGCACGGCGGCGGGAAGTCGGGGCTACACCTTC | CASSTAAGSRGYTF | TRBV25-1 | NA | NA | TRBJ1-2
TGCAGTGCTAGAGATCAGGCAGCCAACGTATACGAGCAGTACTTC | CSARDQAANVYEQYF | TRBV20-1 | NA | NA | TRBJ2-7
TGTGCTAGCAGCAACTCGACTAGTTCGTCCGAGCAGTACTTC | CASSNSTSSSEQYF | TRBV7-7 | NA | NA | TRBJ2-7
TGCAGTGCTACGATGGATGAGCAGTTCTTC | CSATMDEQFF | TRBV20-1 | NA | few | TRBJ2-1
TGTGCCAGCAGTGAAATTAGGGAGGGCAATCAGCCCCAGCATTTT | CASSEIREGNQPQHF | TRBV6-1 | NA | few | TRBJ1-5
TGTGCCAGCACCTGGGCGCAGCATAGTATCAATCAGCCCCAGCATTTT | CASTWAQHSINQPQHF | TRBV12-3/TRBV12-4 | NA | NA | TRBJ1-5
TGCGCCAGCAAAGGCACGAGCTCCTACAATGAGCAGTTCTTC | CASKGTSSYNEQFF | TRBV10-2 | NA | NA | TRBJ2-1
TGTGCCAGCAGCTGGCCGGGACACCATAACACCGGGGAGCTGTTTTTT | CASSWPGHHNTGELFF | TRBV7-9 | NA | few | TRBJ2-2
TGCGCCAGCAGCGTGACTAGAGCGCAAGAGACCCAGTACTTC | CASSVTRAQETQYF | TRBV5-1 | NA | once | TRBJ2-5
TGCGCCAGCAGCCTCCTCTTAGCCAGGGACGGAGACTCCTACGAGCAGTACTTC | CASSLLLARDGDSYEQYF | TRBV4-1 | NA | few | TRBJ2-7
TGCAGTGCTAGAGTAATTATTTCCCCGGGACAGGGGACCAACTATGGCTACACCTTC | CSARVIISPGQGTNYGYTF | TRBV20-1 | TRBD1 | NA | TRBJ1-2
TGTGCCAGCAGCCCGGGGACAGGCAATAGCAATCAGCCCCAGCATTTT | CASSPGTGNSNQPQHF | TRBV7-9 | TRBD1 | NA | TRBJ1-5
TGTGCCAGCAGCTTAGTATGGGGGGCCGAAACTGAAGCTTTCTTT | CASSLVWGAETEAFF | TRBV11-2 | NA | NA | TRBJ1-1
TGTGCCAGCAGTCCCGACAGGGGAAACACAGATACGCAGTATTTT | CASSPDRGNTDTQYF | TRBV7-6 | TRBD1 | NA | TRBJ2-3
TGTGCCAGCAGTTTCCTGGGGGGCGGGGAGCTGTTTTTT | CASSFLGGGELFF | TRBV12-3/TRBV12-4 | NA | NA | TRBJ2-2
TGTGCCAGCAGCTTAGAAGCGACAGGTCGGCATGAGCAGTTCTTC | CASSLEATGRHEQFF | TRBV11-2 | NA | once | TRBJ2-1
TGTGCCAGCAGCTTTCTACCGAACACTGAAGCTTTCTTT | CASSFLPNTEAFF | TRBV11-2 | NA | NA | TRBJ1-1
TGTGCCAGCAGCGCACGCAGGGGGCGCGGATATGGCTACACCTTC | CASSARRGRGYGYTF | TRBV7-9 | TRBD1 | NA | TRBJ1-2
TGTGCCAGCAGCGCCCGGGAGGGACACAAAAACATTCAGTACTTC | CASSAREGHKNIQYF | TRBV9 | TRBD2 | NA | TRBJ2-4
TGTGCCAGCAGCTTCGACATTCTACTAGGAGGGAGCTCCTACGAGCAGTACTTC | CASSFDILLGGSSYEQYF | TRBV13 | NA | NA | TRBJ2-7
TGCGCCAGCAGCTTGAATCAGGCGCAGGGCTCGGGGGATACGCAGTATTTT | CASSLNQAQGSGDTQYF | TRBV5-1 | NA | NA | TRBJ2-3
TGTGCCAGCAGAGAGGTCGGGAACGAGCAGTACTTC | CASREVGNEQYF | TRBV2 | NA | many | TRBJ2-7
TGTGCCATCAGTGGACTGCACAATGAGCAGTTCTTC | CAISGLHNEQFF | TRBV10-3 | NA | few | TRBJ2-1
TGCAGCGCAACAGGGTCTGGGGCGGTGAACACTGAAGCTTTCTTT | CSATGSGAVNTEAFF | TRBV29-1 | NA | NA | TRBJ1-1
TGCAGCGTTGAGCTCACCGGGACAGGGAATTACGAGCAGTACTTC | CSVELTGTGNYEQYF | TRBV29-1 | TRBD1 | NA | TRBJ2-7
TGTGCCAGCAGCTGGACCCAGGGAGCGGAGACCCAGTACTTC | CASSWTQGAETQYF | TRBV5-5 | NA | NA | TRBJ2-5
TGTGCCAGCAGTTTGGGCCCCGGAGGGAGCACTGAAGCTTTCTTT | CASSLGPGGSTEAFF | TRBV12-3/TRBV12-4 | NA | NA | TRBJ1-1
TGTGCCAGCAGCTATCAGGAAAACACTGAAGCTTTCTTT | CASSYQENTEAFF | TRBV7-9 | NA | NA | TRBJ1-1
TGTGCCAGCAGCAGACAGGCCCGCTCTGGGGCCAACGTCCTGACTTTC | CASSRQARSGANVLTF | TRBV7-2 | NA | NA | TRBJ2-6
TGTGCCAGCAGTTTAGAGGGGGAGGCTGGCTACACCTTC | CASSLEGEAGYTF | TRBV6-1 | NA | NA | TRBJ1-2
TGTGCCAGCAGCCCAGACGGAGCGGGGGAAGGCACAGATACGCAGTATTTT | CASSPDGAGEGTDTQYF | TRBV7-8 | TRBD2 | NA | TRBJ2-3
TGTGCCAGCAGGCGGACCTTGAACACTGAAGCTTTCTTT | CASRRTLNTEAFF | TRBV6-4 | NA | NA | TRBJ1-1
TGTGCCAGCAGTTTAATTGGCGGGAATTCACCCCTCCACTTT | CASSLIGGNSPLHF | TRBV27 | NA | NA | TRBJ1-6
TGTGCCAGCAGTCCGCATATCGAGCGGCACGGCCACACCTTC | CASSPHIERHGHTF | TRBV7-9 | NA | NA | TRBJ1-2
TGCAGTGCTGGGGTTACCACAGGCGGCTACGAGCAGTACTTC | CSAGVTTGGYEQYF | TRBV20-1 | NA | few | TRBJ2-7
TGCGCCAGCAGCTTGGTAGATAGCACCTACAATGAGCAGTTCTTC | CASSLVDSTYNEQFF | TRBV5-1 | NA | NA | TRBJ2-1
TGTGCCAGCAGCCCACGGTGGGAAAACATTCAGTACTTC | CASSPRWENIQYF | TRBV14 | NA | NA | TRBJ2-4
TGCAGCGACCACTACCCCACGGTCTCCTACGAGCAGTACTTC | CSDHYPTVSYEQYF | TRBV29-1 | NA | NA | TRBJ2-7
TGCGCCAGCAAAAGGACAGAGACCTACGAGCAGTACTTC | CASKRTETYEQYF | TRBV10-2 | NA | NA | TRBJ2-7
TGTGCCAGCAGAGTAGGGCCGCTGGGCGAGCAGTACTTC | CASRVGPLGEQYF | TRBV5-6 | NA | NA | TRBJ2-7
TGCGCCAGCAGCCGCGCGGCGGCGTACGAGCAGTACTTC | CASSRAAAYEQYF | TRBV4-3 | NA | NA | TRBJ2-7